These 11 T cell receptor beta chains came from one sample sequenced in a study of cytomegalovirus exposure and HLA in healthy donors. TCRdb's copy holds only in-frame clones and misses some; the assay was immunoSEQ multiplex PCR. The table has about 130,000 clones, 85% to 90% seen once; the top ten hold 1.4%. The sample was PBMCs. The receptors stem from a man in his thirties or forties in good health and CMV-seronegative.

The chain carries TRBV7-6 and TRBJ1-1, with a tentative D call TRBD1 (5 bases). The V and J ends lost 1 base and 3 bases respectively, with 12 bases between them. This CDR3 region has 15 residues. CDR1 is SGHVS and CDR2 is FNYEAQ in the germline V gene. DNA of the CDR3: TGTGCCAGCAGCTTAGGGTGGGGGGACCACACTGAAGCTTTCTTT. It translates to CASSLGWGDHTEAFF.

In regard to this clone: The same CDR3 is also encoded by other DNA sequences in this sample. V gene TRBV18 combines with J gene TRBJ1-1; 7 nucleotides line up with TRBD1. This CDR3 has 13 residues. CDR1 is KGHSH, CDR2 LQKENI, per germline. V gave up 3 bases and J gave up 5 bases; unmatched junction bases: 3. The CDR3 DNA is TGTGCCAGCTCACCCCAGGGGGTGACTGAAGCTTTCTTT. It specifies CASSPQGVTEAFF.

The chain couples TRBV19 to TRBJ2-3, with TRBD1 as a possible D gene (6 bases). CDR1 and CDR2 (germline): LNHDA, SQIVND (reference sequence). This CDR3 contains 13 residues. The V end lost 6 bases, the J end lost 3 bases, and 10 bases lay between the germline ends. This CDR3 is CASRPRGTDTQYF. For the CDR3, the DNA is TGTGCCAGTAGGCCCAGGGGAACAGATACGCAGTATTTT. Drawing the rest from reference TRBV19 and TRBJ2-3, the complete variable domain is DGGITQSPKYLFRKEGQNVTLSCEQNLNHDAMYWYRQDPGQGLRLIYYSQIVNDFQKGDIAEGYSVSREKKESFPLTVTSAQKNPTAFYLCASRPRGTDTQYFGPGTRLTVL.

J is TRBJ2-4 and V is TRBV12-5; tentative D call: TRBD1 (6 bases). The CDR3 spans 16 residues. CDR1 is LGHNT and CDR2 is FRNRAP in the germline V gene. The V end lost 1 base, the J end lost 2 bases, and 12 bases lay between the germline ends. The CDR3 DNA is TGTGCTAGTGGTTTGGCAATAACAGGGACCAAAAACATTCAGTACTTC. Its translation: CASGLAITGTKNIQYF.

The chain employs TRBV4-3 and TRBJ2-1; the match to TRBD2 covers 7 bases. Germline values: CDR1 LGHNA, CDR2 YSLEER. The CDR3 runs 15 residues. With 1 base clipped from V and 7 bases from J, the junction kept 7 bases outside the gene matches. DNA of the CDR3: TGCGCCAGCAGCCAAGGATCAGGCGGGGGTAATGAGCAGTTCTTC. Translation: CASSQGSGGGNEQFF.

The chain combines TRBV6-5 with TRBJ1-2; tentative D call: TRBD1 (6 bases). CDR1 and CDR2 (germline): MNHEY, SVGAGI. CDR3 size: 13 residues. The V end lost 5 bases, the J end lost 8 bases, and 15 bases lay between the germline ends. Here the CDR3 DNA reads TGTGCCAGCAGTCACAGGGTCGAGCAAGGCTACACCTTC. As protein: CASSHRVEQGYTF.

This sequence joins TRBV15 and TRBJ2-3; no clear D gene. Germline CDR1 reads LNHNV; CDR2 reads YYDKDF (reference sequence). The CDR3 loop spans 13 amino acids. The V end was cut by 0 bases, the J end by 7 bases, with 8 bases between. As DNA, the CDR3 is TGTGCCACCAGCAGAGAGAGACATTATACGCAGTATTTT. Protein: CATSRERHYTQYF.

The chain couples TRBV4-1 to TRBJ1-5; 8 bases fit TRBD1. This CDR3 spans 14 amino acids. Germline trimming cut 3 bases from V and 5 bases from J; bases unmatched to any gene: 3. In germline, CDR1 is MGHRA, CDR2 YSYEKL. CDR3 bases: TGCGCCAGCAGCCACGTGACAGGGGATCAGCCCCAGCATTTT. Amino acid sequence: CASSHVTGDQPQHF.

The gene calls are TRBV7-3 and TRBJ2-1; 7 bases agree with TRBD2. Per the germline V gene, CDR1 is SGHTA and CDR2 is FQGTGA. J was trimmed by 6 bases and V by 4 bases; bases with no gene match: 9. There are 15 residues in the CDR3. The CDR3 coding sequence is TGTGCCAGCAGCTGGGAGGGCAGGAACACCAATGAGCAGTTCTTC. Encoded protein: CASSWEGRNTNEQFF.

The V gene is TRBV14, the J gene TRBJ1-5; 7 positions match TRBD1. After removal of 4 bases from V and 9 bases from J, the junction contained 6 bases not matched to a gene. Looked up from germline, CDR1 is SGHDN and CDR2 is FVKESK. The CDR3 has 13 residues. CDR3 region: CASSLTGTLPQHF. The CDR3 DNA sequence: TGTGCCAGCAGCCTGACAGGGACCCTGCCCCAGCATTTT.

The CDR3 region is CASSLTDSYEQYF. The DNA for the CDR3 is TGTGCCAGCAGTCTCACTGACTCCTACGAGCAGTACTTC. The J gene is TRBJ2-7, the V gene TRBV6-1; D is ambiguous. Germline V CDR1 and CDR2: MNHNS, SASEGT. The CDR3 is made up of 13 amino acids. Trimming removed 5 bases from V and 0 bases from J, with 8 bases in between.